A selection of T cell receptor beta chains follows, all from one sample in a study of post-analysis software for immune sequencing data. TCRdb re-called the PCR reads with MiXCR, one entry per CDR3 protein. The sample lists around 400,000 distinct CDR3 sequences; less than 35% were seen once. The specimen sequenced was blood. Receptors originate from a girl aged 10 to 17 with multiple sclerosis. Both conserved end residues are part of each CDR3. The D gene is left open where the match is weak. Clone size is given for some rows only: seen once, a few or many times, or a class if the clone is expanded.

abundance,d_gene,v_gene,j_gene,CDR3nt,CDR3aa
-,-,TRBV6-1,TRBJ2-7,TGTGCCAGCAGTGAGGGGGGGGCGGCGTCCTACGAGCAGTACTTC,CASSEGGAASYEQYF
-,TRBD2,TRBV27,TRBJ2-1,TGTGCCAGCAGTTTATCAGGGCGGGGGGGCTACAATGAGCAGTTCTTC,CASSLSGRGGYNEQFF
-,TRBD2,TRBV7-2,TRBJ2-3,TGTGCCAGCAGCGCGACTAGCGGGGTTAGCACAGATACGCAGTATTTT,CASSATSGVSTDTQYF
once,-,TRBV21-1,TRBJ2-3,TGTGCCAGCAGCAATTGGTTGTGTGGGGAATTTAGCACAGATACGCAGTATTTT,CASSNWLCGEFSTDTQYF
few,-,TRBV13,TRBJ1-4,TGTGCCAGCAGCACCCGAGGGGCGGGTTTTCGCGAAAAACTGTTTTTT,CASSTRGAGFREKLFF
few,-,TRBV15,TRBJ2-3,TGTGCCACCAGGAGGGGGGGTACGCAGTATTTT,CATRRGGTQYF
-,-,TRBV4-1,TRBJ1-1,TGCGCCAGCAGCCGTCCGGGACAGAACACTGAAGCTTTCTTT,CASSRPGQNTEAFF
few,TRBD2,TRBV28,TRBJ2-3,TGTGCCAGCAGGTCTAGCGGGGCGGCAGATACGCAGTATTTT,CASRSSGAADTQYF
-,-,TRBV20-1,TRBJ2-3,TGCAGTGCTAGCGGGCTAGCGAAGACAGATACGCAGTATTTT,CSASGLAKTDTQYF
-,-,TRBV5-4,TRBJ1-2,TGTGCCAGCAGCTCCGGCATCCGTTTAACTAACTATGGCTACACCTTC,CASSSGIRLTNYGYTF
few,-,TRBV12-3/TRBV12-4,TRBJ1-2,TGTGCCAGCAGCGTCGGACCGTTTGGCTACACCTTC,CASSVGPFGYTF
-,TRBD2,TRBV6-1,TRBJ2-3,TGTGCCAGCAGCCCCACGATGCTAGCGGGGGGGACCGGAACGCAGTATTTT,CASSPTMLAGGTGTQYF
-,-,TRBV12-3/TRBV12-4,TRBJ2-3,TGTGCCAGCAGTTTCAAAGGCGCAGATACGCAGTATTTT,CASSFKGADTQYF
-,-,TRBV7-3,TRBJ2-1,TGTGCCAGCAGCTTAAAGGGGGGGCCGTACAATGAGCAGTTCTTC,CASSLKGGPYNEQFF
-,-,TRBV20-1,TRBJ2-2,TGCAGTGCTCCCGGGACATCCGTCACCGGGGAGCTGTTTTTT,CSAPGTSVTGELFF
few,-,TRBV4-1,TRBJ2-3,TGCGCCAGCAGGCACGGGCGGGAAAGGGATACGCAGTATTTT,CASRHGRERDTQYF
few,-,TRBV29-1,TRBJ2-1,TGCAGCGCCTACAGTGGCTACAATGAGCAGTTCTTC,CSAYSGYNEQFF
many,-,TRBV11-1,TRBJ2-7,TGTGCCAGCAGCTTAGAGGACGAGCAGTACTTC,CASSLEDEQYF
-,-,TRBV10-3,TRBJ2-5,TGTGCCATCAGGGGGGACGTAGGGAAAGAGACCCAGTACTTC,CAIRGDVGKETQYF
-,-,TRBV12-3/TRBV12-4,TRBJ1-1,TGTGCCAGCAGTTTCGTCAGGGGCGGGGGCACTGAAGCTTTCTTT,CASSFVRGGGTEAFF
-,TRBD1,TRBV20-1,TRBJ2-7,TGCAGTGCTGGCCCGGGACAGGGTTTTTACGAGCAGTACTTC,CSAGPGQGFYEQYF
-,-,TRBV20-1,TRBJ2-5,TGCAGTGCTAGAGATTTCGCGGGGGCGGGGAATGAGCAGTACTTC,CSARDFAGAGNEQYF
-,-,TRBV5-1,TRBJ2-7,TGCGCCAGCAGCTTGGGGGCCTCGACTACCTACGAGCAGTACTTC,CASSLGASTTYEQYF